The 12 T cell receptor beta chains reported below all come from one sample, sequenced in a study of blood T cell repertoires in COVID-19. This table comes from immunoSEQ multiplex PCR, and its TCRdb copy is limited to in-frame clones, with some not included. The repertoire holds 170,000 or so clones, with about four fifths as singletons. Sequences were obtained from peripheral blood. Every receptor here comes from a woman in her seventies with COVID-19, enrolled during active disease.

The gene calls are TRBV10-3 and TRBJ2-1; TRBD1 is a possible D gene (6 bases). Trimming removed 4 bases from V and 6 bases from J, with 13 bases in between. The CDR3 has 14 residues. Germline CDR1 ENHRY, CDR2 SYGVKD. DNA for the CDR3: TGTGCCATCAGTGCCTCCGGGACAATCAATGAGCAGTTCTTC. Amino acids: CAISASGTINEQFF.

This chain uses TRBV7-9 with TRBJ2-7, with TRBD2 identical over 8 bases. The CDR3 totals 15 residues. Losses at the gene ends were 4 bases for V and 2 bases for J; bases not matched to a gene: 7. Germline CDR1 reads SEHNR; CDR2 reads FQNEAQ (reference sequence). The DNA of the CDR3 is TGTGCCAGCAGCTCGAGACCTAGCGGGCCCTACGAGCAGTACTTC. It translates to CASSSRPSGPYEQYF.

The rearrangement uses TRBV6-1 and TRBJ1-4, with a possible D match to TRBD1 (5 bases). V gave up 3 bases and J gave up 6 bases, with 11 bases separating them. The CDR3 loop spans 14 amino acids. Germline loops: CDR1 MNHNS, CDR2 SASEGT. CDR3 protein: CASSDGRADEKLFF. The CDR3 DNA reads as TGTGCCAGCAGTGACGGCAGGGCGGATGAAAAACTGTTTTTT.

J is TRBJ1-6 and V is TRBV12-3 or TRBV12-4, with a possible D match to TRBD1 (5 bases). V lost 4 bases, J lost 6 bases, and 7 bases lay in between. The CDR3 consists of 13 residues. In nucleotides, the CDR3 is TGTGCCAGCAGTTCACAGGTTAATTCACCCCTCCACTTT. This gives the protein CASSSQVNSPLHF.

The chain is built from TRBV24-1 and TRBJ2-7; 11 bases agree with TRBD2. The CDR3 spans 16 residues. With V trimmed by 3 bases and J by 3 bases, 6 bases remained unmatched. Germline CDR1 and CDR2: KGHDR and SFDVKD. CDR3 nucleotide sequence: TGTGCCACCAGTGATCAAACTAGCGGGAGTCTCTACGAGCAGTACTTC. It yields the protein CATSDQTSGSLYEQYF.

V and J are TRBV6-2 or TRBV6-3 and TRBJ2-7, with D possibly being TRBD2 (6 bases). The CDR3 length is 15 residues. Trimming cost V 0 bases and J 4 bases, with 13 bases left between them. Germline V gene data show CDR1 as MNHEY and CDR2 as SVGEGT. The CDR3 here is CASSYSAGRLYEQYF. CDR3 DNA sequence: TGTGCCAGCAGTTACTCGGCAGGGAGGTTGTACGAGCAGTACTTC.

V gene TRBV4-3 combines with J gene TRBJ2-7, with D tentatively TRBD2 (6 bases). Per the germline V gene, CDR1 is LGHNA and CDR2 is YSLEER. The CDR3 consists of 15 residues. V shed 1 base and J shed 4 bases, with 14 bases lying between them. Written as DNA, the CDR3 is TGCGCCAGCAGCCAAGCTTGGACGGGGGATTACGAGCAGTACTTC. This codes for CASSQAWTGDYEQYF.

V gene TRBV11-3 combines with J gene TRBJ2-2; TRBD2 aligns across 10 bases. The CDR3 sequence is 17 residues long. Trimming took 6 bases from V and 4 from J; bases not matched to a gene: 11. Germline V gene data show CDR1 as SGHNT and CDR2 as YENEEA. The CDR3 DNA reads as TGTGCCAGCAGTATCACTAGCGGGACGGTTGGCACCGGGGAGCTGTTTTTT. Protein product: CASSITSGTVGTGELFF. The variable domain in full, with the rest retrieved from reference TRBV11-3 and TRBJ2-2, is EAGVVQSPRYKIIEKKQPVAFWCNPISGHNTLYWYLQNLGQGPELLIRYENEEAVDDSQLPKDRFSAERLKGVDSTLKIQPAELGDSAVYLCASSITSGTVGTGELFFGEGSRLTVL.

CDR3 nucleotide sequence: TGTGCCAGCAGCTTTCCGGGAGCAGAGACCCAGTACTTC. This translates into CASSFPGAETQYF. V gene TRBV11-2 combines with J gene TRBJ2-5; possibly TRBD2 for D (6 bases). CDR3 length: 13 residues. Trimming cost V 3 bases and J 4 bases, with 9 bases left between them. CDR1 is SGHAT, CDR2 FQNNGV, per germline.

The chain is built from TRBV30 and TRBJ1-2; 9 bases agree with TRBD1. CDR3 length: 14 amino acids. Germline CDR1 GTSNPN, CDR2 SVGIG (reference sequence). Trimming removed 0 bases from V and 7 bases from J; junction bases left unmatched: 6. The CDR3 loop is CAWSVARQGGGYTF. In DNA, the CDR3 is TGTGCCTGGAGTGTAGCTAGACAGGGGGGTGGCTACACCTTC.

V usage is TRBV28 and J usage is TRBJ1-5, with TRBD1 as a possible D gene (5 bases). V shed 4 bases and J shed 4 bases, with 14 bases lying between them. The CDR3 is 15 residues long. The germline gives CDR1 MDHEN, CDR2 SYDVKM. The CDR3 DNA follows: TGTGCCAGCAGTTCGGCCCCAGGGATGAATCAGCCCCAGCATTTT. It specifies CASSSAPGMNQPQHF.

This clone occurred once. This sequence joins TRBV28 and TRBJ2-7; TRBD1 aligns across 9 bases. V dropped 4 bases and J dropped 7; count of bases not matched to a gene: 11. Germline loops: CDR1 MDHEN, CDR2 SYDVKM. The CDR3 runs 15 residues. CDR3 amino acids: CASSSSGTGLREQYF. CDR3 nucleotides: TGTGCCAGCAGTTCTTCCGGGACAGGGTTGAGGGAGCAGTACTTC.